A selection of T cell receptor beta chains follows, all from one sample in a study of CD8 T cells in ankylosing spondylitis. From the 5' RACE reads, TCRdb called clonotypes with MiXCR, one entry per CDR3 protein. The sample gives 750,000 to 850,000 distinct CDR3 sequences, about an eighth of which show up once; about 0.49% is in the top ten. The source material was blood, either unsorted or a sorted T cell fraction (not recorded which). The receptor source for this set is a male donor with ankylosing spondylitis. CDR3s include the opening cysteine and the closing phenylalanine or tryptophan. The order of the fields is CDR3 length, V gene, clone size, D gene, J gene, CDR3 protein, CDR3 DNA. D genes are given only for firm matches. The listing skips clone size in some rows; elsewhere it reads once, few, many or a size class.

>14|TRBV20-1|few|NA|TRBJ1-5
CSARAHWGNQPQHF
TGCAGTGCTAGAGCCCATTGGGGCAATCAGCCCCAGCATTTT
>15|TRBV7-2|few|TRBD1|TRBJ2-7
CASSHRDRVPYEQYF
TGTGCCAGCAGCCACCGGGACAGGGTCCCCTACGAGCAGTACTTC
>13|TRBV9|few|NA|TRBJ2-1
CASSVGNDNEQFF
TGTGCCAGCAGCGTGGGAAACGACAATGAGCAGTTCTTC
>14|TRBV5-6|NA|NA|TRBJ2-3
CASSLKGLPDTQYF
TGTGCCAGCAGCTTGAAGGGACTCCCAGATACGCAGTATTTT
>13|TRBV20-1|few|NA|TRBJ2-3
CSAGRDFTDTQYF
TGCAGTGCTGGGCGGGACTTCACAGATACGCAGTATTTT
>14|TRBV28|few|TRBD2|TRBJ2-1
CASSTSGRGDEQFF
TGTGCCAGCAGTACTAGCGGGAGGGGGGATGAGCAGTTCTTC
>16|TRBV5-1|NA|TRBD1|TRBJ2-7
CASSLSPGTGHVEQYF
TGCGCCAGCAGCCTATCCCCCGGGACAGGGCATGTCGAGCAGTACTTC
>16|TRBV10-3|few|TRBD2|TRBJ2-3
CAISESLAGGRDTQYF
TGTGCCATCAGTGAAAGTCTAGCGGGGGGTCGAGATACGCAGTATTTT
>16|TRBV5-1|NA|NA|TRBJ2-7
CASSPFGGATRNEQYF
TGCGCCAGCAGCCCTTTTGGGGGAGCCACTCGGAACGAGCAGTACTTC
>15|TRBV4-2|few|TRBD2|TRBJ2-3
CASSRQAGGGDTQYF
TGTGCCAGCAGCCGACAAGCGGGGGGGGGAGATACGCAGTATTTT
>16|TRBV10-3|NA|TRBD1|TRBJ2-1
CAISESKARGYNEQFF
TGTGCCATCAGTGAGTCGAAGGCCAGGGGGTACAATGAGCAGTTCTTC
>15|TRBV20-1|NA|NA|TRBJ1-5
CSATPFGVGNQPQHF
TGCAGTGCTACCCCATTCGGGGTAGGCAATCAGCCCCAGCATTTT
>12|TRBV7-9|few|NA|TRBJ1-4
CASQRGREKLFF
TGTGCCAGCCAGAGGGGGAGGGAAAAACTGTTTTTT
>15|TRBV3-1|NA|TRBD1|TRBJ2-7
CASSQDDRDSYEQYF
TGTGCCAGCAGCCAAGACGACAGGGACTCCTACGAGCAGTACTTC
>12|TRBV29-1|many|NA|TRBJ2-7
CSVVGQGYEQYF
TGCAGCGTTGTAGGGCAAGGTTACGAGCAGTACTTC